These 16 T cell receptor beta chains came from one sample sequenced in a study of T cells in tumors after PD-1 blockade. Measured with immunoSEQ multiplex PCR; TCRdb has only the in-frame clones, and not every one. The sample records around 35,000 clones, approximately 73% being singletons. The sequencing here drew on PBMCs, taken after anti-PD-1 treatment. The receptors derive from a human donor with basal cell carcinoma.

This chain connects TRBV2 to TRBJ2-7; D ambiguous. The CDR3 runs 13 residues. Per germline, CDR1 SNHLY and CDR2 FYNNEI. The ends were cut back, 6 bases at V and 2 bases at J, with 11 bases in the middle. In nucleotides, the CDR3 is TGTGCCAGCAGAACGGACGGGCCCTACGAGCAGTACTTC. It is translated as CASRTDGPYEQYF.

J is TRBJ2-7 and V is TRBV19, with D unclear. Between the trimmed V and J ends, which lost 3 bases and 0 bases, there was a span of 12 bases. Germline V CDR1 and CDR2: LNHDA, SQIVND (reference sequence). This CDR3 has 15 residues. Here the CDR3 reads CASSMSIPSSYEQYF. The CDR3 coding sequence is TGTGCCAGTAGTATGTCCATTCCAAGCTCCTACGAGCAGTACTTC.

The chain has TRBV5-4 and TRBJ1-2; 7 nucleotides agree with TRBD1. The CDR3 loop spans 15 amino acids. J lost 0 bases, V lost 0 bases, and 2 bases had no gene match. CDR1 and CDR2 (germline): SGHNT, YYREEE (reference sequence). The CDR3 loop is CASSLAQGANYGYTF. Written as DNA, the CDR3 is TGTGCCAGCAGCTTGGCCCAGGGGGCTAACTATGGCTACACCTTC.

The chain joins TRBV24-1 to TRBJ2-7, with D perhaps given as TRBD1 or TRBD2 (5 bases each). Germline assignment: CDR1 KGHDR and CDR2 SFDVKD. Trimming shortened V by 5 bases and J by 0 bases, and 10 bases separated the two germline ends. The CDR3 is made up of 14 amino acids. The CDR3 loop reads CATSGDRSSYEQYF. For the CDR3, the DNA is TGTGCCACCAGTGGGGACCGGAGCTCCTACGAGCAGTACTTC.

This chain connects TRBV24-1 to TRBJ1-1, with D perhaps TRBD1 (6 bases). Deletions cut 9 bases from V and 1 base from J, with 11 bases between. CDR3 length: 13 amino acids. Germline CDR1 reads KGHDR; CDR2 reads SFDVKD. CDR3 protein: CATATGPNTEAFF. CDR3 DNA sequence: TGTGCCACCGCGACAGGCCCGAACACTGAAGCTTTCTTT.

The chain has TRBV5-4 and TRBJ2-3, with TRBD2 matching 8 bases. CDR1 and CDR2 from the germline V gene are SGHNT and YYREEE (reference sequence). Losses at the gene ends were 4 bases for V and 4 bases for J; bases not matched to a gene: 5. CDR3 length: 14 residues. Here the CDR3 reads CASSPWTSPDTQYF. CDR3 DNA sequence: TGTGCCAGCAGCCCTTGGACTAGCCCAGATACGCAGTATTTT.

The CDR3 sequence is CASKGGIGNEQFF. CDR3 DNA sequence: TGTGCCAGTAAAGGGGGAATCGGCAATGAGCAGTTCTTC. The chain joins TRBV19 to TRBJ2-1; tentative D call: TRBD1 (6 bases). V was shortened by 7 bases and J by 6 bases, with 13 bases between the two germline ends. Germline CDR1 reads LNHDA; CDR2 reads SQIVND (reference sequence). The CDR3 sequence is 13 residues long. Supplemented by reference TRBV19 and TRBJ2-1, the full variable domain reads DGGITQSPKYLFRKEGQNVTLSCEQNLNHDAMYWYRQDPGQGLRLIYYSQIVNDFQKGDIAEGYSVSREKKESFPLTVTSAQKNPTAFYLCASKGGIGNEQFFGPGTRLTVL.

The chain carries TRBV7-2 and TRBJ2-7; perhaps TRBD2 as D (5 bases). The V end was cut by 1 base, the J end by 5 bases, with 9 bases between. The CDR3 is made up of 13 amino acids. The germline gives CDR1 SGHTA, CDR2 FQGNSA. DNA of the CDR3: TGTGCCAGCAGCTTAGTGGGAGCGGACGAGCAGTACTTC. Translating gives CASSLVGADEQYF.

The V call is TRBV6-5, the J call TRBJ1-6; 9 bases line up with TRBD1. This CDR3 has 15 amino acids. Germline CDR1 is MNHEY and CDR2 is SVGAGI. Germline trimming cut 7 bases from V and 9 bases from J; bases unmatched to any gene: 10. The CDR3 nucleotides read TGTGCCAGCACCTTGGGACAGGGCGGACGTTCACCCCTCCACTTT. It codes for CASTLGQGGRSPLHF.

This clone was detected many times. The gene calls are TRBV7-3 and TRBJ2-3; TRBD2 matches 10 bases. CDR3 length equals 17 residues. Germline V CDR1 and CDR2: SGHTA, FQGTGA. J was trimmed by 4 bases and V by 4 bases; bases with no gene match: 11. The CDR3 nucleotides read TGTGCCAGCAGCTCCCAACCAGGAGCGGGGGGGGCAGATACGCAGTATTTT. Its translation is CASSSQPGAGGADTQYF.

This rearrangement joins TRBV9 to TRBJ2-7; D possibly matches TRBD1 or TRBD2 (6 bases each). Germline V gene lookup returns CDR1 SGDLS and CDR2 YYNGEE. CDR3 size: 16 residues. The V end lost 0 bases, the J end lost 2 bases, and 15 bases lay between the germline ends. The CDR3 region is CASSVGFGGGTYEQYF. The DNA of the CDR3 is TGTGCCAGCAGCGTAGGGTTCGGGGGCGGAACCTACGAGCAGTACTTC.

The chain has TRBV7-8 and TRBJ2-7; a possible D gene is TRBD2 (6 bases). In germline, CDR1 is SGHVS, CDR2 FQNEAQ. This CDR3 has 15 amino acids. V gave up 4 bases and J gave up 3 bases, with 16 bases separating them. CDR3: CASSSDGTGYYEQYF. The CDR3 DNA is TGTGCCAGCAGCTCCGATGGGACTGGATACTACGAGCAGTACTTC.

J is TRBJ1-2 and V is TRBV5-1; TRBD1 matches 8 bases. The CDR3 is 15 amino acids. The germline gives CDR1 SGHRS, CDR2 YFSETQ. Trimming removed 0 bases from V and 6 bases from J; junction bases left unmatched: 7. CDR3 in amino acids: CASSLGQGAQDGYTF. Written as DNA, the CDR3 is TGCGCCAGCAGCTTGGGGCAGGGGGCGCAAGATGGCTACACCTTC.

This clone occurred a few times. The CDR3 here is CASRGPFKPPLHF. As DNA, the CDR3 is TGTGCCAGCCGGGGACCCTTCAAGCCACCCCTCCACTTT. The rearrangement uses TRBV2 and TRBJ1-6, with D perhaps TRBD1 (5 bases). The CDR3 totals 13 residues. V was pared by 8 bases and J by 11 bases, with 16 bases between. Germline CDR1 SNHLY, CDR2 FYNNEI. The full variable domain, with the rest looked up from reference TRBV2 and TRBJ1-6, is EPEVTQTPSHQVTQMGQEVILRCVPISNHLYFYWYRQILGQKVEFLVSFYNNEISEKSEIFDDQFSVERPDGSNFTLKIRSTKLEDSAMYFCASRGPFKPPLHFGNGTRLTVT.

V and J are TRBV30 and TRBJ1-3, with a tentative D call TRBD1 (5 bases). Per the germline V gene, CDR1 is GTSNPN and CDR2 is SVGIG (reference sequence). Trimming pared 0 bases from V and 2 bases from J, leaving 8 bases between. The CDR3 has 14 amino acids. This CDR3 reads CAWSVRGAGNTIYF. In DNA, the CDR3 is TGTGCCTGGAGTGTACGGGGGGCTGGAAACACCATATATTTT.

The chain is built from TRBV20-1 and TRBJ2-1; D is uncertain. Looked up from germline, CDR1 is DFQATT and CDR2 is SNEGSKA (reference sequence). Trimming removed 5 bases from V and 8 bases from J, with 10 bases in between. There are 11 residues in the CDR3. The CDR3 nucleotides are TGCAGTGCTTATAACGACGATGAGCAGTTCTTC. Translated, it gives CSAYNDDEQFF.